This is a list of T cell receptor beta chains from one sample in a study of blood T cell dynamics during melanoma immunotherapy. Profiling relied on immunoSEQ multiplex PCR, and the TCRdb table lists in-frame clones only, not all of them. The table records 16,000 or so clones, approximately 93% of them present only once. The material sequenced was blood, taken from a patient treated with checkpoint blockade. Source of these receptors: a human donor with melanoma. CDR3s include the opening cysteine and the closing phenylalanine or tryptophan. A D gene is named only where the DNA matches it firmly. Size is omitted from some rows. Given values are once, few, many or a class for expanded clones.

J gene: TRBJ2-5; clone size: -; V gene: TRBV6-5; D gene: -; CDR3 DNA: TGTGCCAGCAGTTATTCCCCCGAAGAGACCCAGTACTTC; CDR3 protein: CASSYSPEETQYF
J gene: TRBJ2-7; clone size: -; V gene: TRBV5-8; D gene: -; CDR3 DNA: TGTGCCAGCAGCTTGGGGCCGGGTGGATCCTACGAGCAGTACTTC; CDR3 protein: CASSLGPGGSYEQYF
J gene: TRBJ1-2; clone size: -; V gene: TRBV9; D gene: -; CDR3 DNA: TGTGCCAGCAGCGTATTGTCGTTGGGGGGGCTGACCTATGGCTACACCTTC; CDR3 protein: CASSVLSLGGLTYGYTF
J gene: TRBJ2-5; clone size: -; V gene: TRBV4-2; D gene: TRBD1; CDR3 DNA: TGTGCCAGCAGGCAAACAGGGGGAGAGACCCAGTACTTC; CDR3 protein: CASRQTGGETQYF
J gene: TRBJ1-1; clone size: few; V gene: TRBV6-5; D gene: -; CDR3 DNA: TGTGCCAGCAGCCACCATTGGACACAGAACACTGAAGCTTTCTTT; CDR3 protein: CASSHHWTQNTEAFF
J gene: TRBJ2-4; clone size: -; V gene: TRBV5-6; D gene: TRBD2; CDR3 DNA: TGTGCCAGCAGCTGGGGAGGGGCGGACATTCAGTACTTC; CDR3 protein: CASSWGGADIQYF
J gene: TRBJ1-6; clone size: once; V gene: TRBV6-5; D gene: TRBD1; CDR3 DNA: TGTGCCAGCAGTACGGACAGGGGGGGTTCACCCCTCCACTTT; CDR3 protein: CASSTDRGGSPLHF
J gene: TRBJ1-6; clone size: -; V gene: TRBV28; D gene: -; CDR3 DNA: TGTGCCAGCAGGTCCCCCCCGGAGGCCCTCCACTTT; CDR3 protein: CASRSPPEALHF
J gene: TRBJ1-3; clone size: -; V gene: TRBV6-6; D gene: -; CDR3 DNA: TGTGCCAGCAGTCCGGGCCGACGCAGCTCTGGAAACACCATATATTTT; CDR3 protein: CASSPGRRSSGNTIYF
J gene: TRBJ2-3; clone size: -; V gene: TRBV5-4; D gene: -; CDR3 DNA: TGTGCCTCGATCCGGGACGGACCCACAGATACGCAGTATTTT; CDR3 protein: CASIRDGPTDTQYF
J gene: TRBJ2-5; clone size: -; V gene: TRBV19; D gene: TRBD1; CDR3 DNA: TGTGCCAGTAGCAGGGGGTTGCAAGAGACCCAGTACTTC; CDR3 protein: CASSRGLQETQYF
J gene: TRBJ2-7; clone size: -; V gene: TRBV14; D gene: -; CDR3 DNA: TGTGCCAGCAGCCAAGGGGTAGCGCCTTGGGAGCAGTACTTC; CDR3 protein: CASSQGVAPWEQYF
J gene: TRBJ2-3; clone size: -; V gene: TRBV23-1; D gene: -; CDR3 DNA: TGCGCCAGCTTCCCGTGGGCGGGAGATACGCAGTATTTT; CDR3 protein: CASFPWAGDTQYF
J gene: TRBJ2-1; clone size: -; V gene: TRBV7-8; D gene: TRBD2; CDR3 DNA: TGTGCCAGCAGCCTTAGGACTAGCGGGAGGGTGGATGAGCAGTTCTTC; CDR3 protein: CASSLRTSGRVDEQFF
J gene: TRBJ2-5; clone size: once; V gene: TRBV6-1; D gene: -; CDR3 DNA: TGTGCCAGCAGTGAACCTAGCGAAGAGACCCAGTACTTC; CDR3 protein: CASSEPSEETQYF
J gene: TRBJ1-1; clone size: few; V gene: TRBV30; D gene: TRBD1; CDR3 DNA: TGTGCCTGCCGTACAGGGGGCAAAATCACTGAAGCTTTCTTT; CDR3 protein: CACRTGGKITEAFF
J gene: TRBJ2-7; clone size: -; V gene: TRBV18; D gene: -; CDR3 DNA: TGTGCCAGCTCAACCTTCGGGACGCAGCTCTACGAGCAGTACTTC; CDR3 protein: CASSTFGTQLYEQYF
J gene: TRBJ1-2; clone size: -; V gene: TRBV2; D gene: -; CDR3 DNA: TGTGCCAGCAGTGAAACTGGGGCCCACTATGGCTACACCTTC; CDR3 protein: CASSETGAHYGYTF
J gene: TRBJ1-6; clone size: few; V gene: TRBV6-6; D gene: -; CDR3 DNA: TGTGCCAGCAGTTGGCAAATGAGCTCCTATAATTCACCCCTCCACTTT; CDR3 protein: CASSWQMSSYNSPLHF
J gene: TRBJ2-6; clone size: -; V gene: TRBV4-1; D gene: -; CDR3 DNA: TGCGCCAGCAGCCAAGACAGGGGACTCTCTGGGGCCAACGTCCTGACTTTC; CDR3 protein: CASSQDRGLSGANVLTF
J gene: TRBJ2-5; clone size: -; V gene: TRBV2; D gene: -; CDR3 DNA: TGTGCCAGCGGAGTGAAACCGCAACAGTACTTC; CDR3 protein: CASGVKPQQYF
J gene: TRBJ2-1; clone size: -; V gene: TRBV7-2; D gene: TRBD1; CDR3 DNA: TGTGCCAGCAGCCAACAAGGACAGGCGGCCTACAATGAGCAGTTCTTC; CDR3 protein: CASSQQGQAAYNEQFF
J gene: TRBJ1-1; clone size: -; V gene: TRBV5-6; D gene: -; CDR3 DNA: TGTGCCAGCAGCTTGTTAGGGGCGAACACTGAAGCTTTCTTT; CDR3 protein: CASSLLGANTEAFF
J gene: TRBJ2-7; clone size: -; V gene: TRBV5-4; D gene: -; CDR3 DNA: TGTGCCAGCAGCTACGTTCGGGACTCCTACGAGCAGTACTTC; CDR3 protein: CASSYVRDSYEQYF
J gene: TRBJ1-2; clone size: few; V gene: TRBV9; D gene: -; CDR3 DNA: TGTGCCAGCAGCGTAGGGGCAGGGGATAACTATGGCTACACCTTC; CDR3 protein: CASSVGAGDNYGYTF
J gene: TRBJ1-2; clone size: -; V gene: TRBV18; D gene: TRBD1; CDR3 DNA: TGTGCCAGCTCACCAGGTGGACAGGTTGGCTACACCTTC; CDR3 protein: CASSPGGQVGYTF
J gene: TRBJ1-5; clone size: -; V gene: TRBV7-2; D gene: -; CDR3 DNA: TGTGCCAGCAGCTTAGATCGCAGGGATGATCAGCCCCAGCATTTT; CDR3 protein: CASSLDRRDDQPQHF
J gene: TRBJ1-1; clone size: -; V gene: TRBV11-2; D gene: -; CDR3 DNA: TGTGCCAGCAGCGTACCCTTATCGGGGAATGGGGTGACGGCTTTCTTT; CDR3 protein: CASSVPLSGNGVTAFF
J gene: TRBJ2-2; clone size: -; V gene: TRBV7-7; D gene: -; CDR3 DNA: TGTGCTAGCAGCTTAGACGGGGGTTCCGGGGAGCTGTTTTTT; CDR3 protein: CASSLDGGSGELFF
J gene: TRBJ2-3; clone size: -; V gene: TRBV2; D gene: TRBD2; CDR3 DNA: TGTGCCAGCAGTAAGACTAGCGGCACAGATACGCAGTATTTT; CDR3 protein: CASSKTSGTDTQYF
J gene: TRBJ1-5; clone size: -; V gene: TRBV6-5; D gene: -; CDR3 DNA: TGTGCCAGCAGTTACGGTACAGGACCCAATCAGCCCCAGCATTTT; CDR3 protein: CASSYGTGPNQPQHF
J gene: TRBJ2-5; clone size: -; V gene: TRBV11-2; D gene: TRBD2; CDR3 DNA: TGTGCCAGCAGCGCCCCCGGACTAGCGATCCAAGAGAGTCAGTACTTC; CDR3 protein: CASSAPGLAIQESQYF
J gene: TRBJ2-7; clone size: -; V gene: TRBV7-8; D gene: -; CDR3 DNA: TGTGCCAGCACCAACGAGGGCTACGAGCAGTACTTC; CDR3 protein: CASTNEGYEQYF
J gene: TRBJ1-2; clone size: -; V gene: TRBV6-1; D gene: TRBD1; CDR3 DNA: TGTGCCAGCAGCCCGGGACAGGGAGGAAACTATGGCTACACCTTC; CDR3 protein: CASSPGQGGNYGYTF
J gene: TRBJ2-1; clone size: -; V gene: TRBV19; D gene: TRBD2; CDR3 DNA: TGTGCCAGTAGTATATCTAGCGGGAGGACCAACAATGAGCAGTTCTTC; CDR3 protein: CASSISSGRTNNEQFF
J gene: TRBJ2-1; clone size: -; V gene: TRBV11-1; D gene: -; CDR3 DNA: TGTGCCAGCAGCCGAGCACGGGCGCGAAATGAGCAGTTCTTC; CDR3 protein: CASSRARARNEQFF
J gene: TRBJ2-7; clone size: -; V gene: TRBV18; D gene: TRBD2; CDR3 DNA: TGTGCCAGCTCACGCCGGGAGGGCTACGAGCAGTACTTC; CDR3 protein: CASSRREGYEQYF
J gene: TRBJ2-3; clone size: -; V gene: TRBV19; D gene: -; CDR3 DNA: TGTGCCAGTTCTAAAAGGAGGGAAGGTACAGATACGCAGTATTTT; CDR3 protein: CASSKRREGTDTQYF